Presented here are 23 T cell receptor beta chains from one specimen sequenced in a study of blood T cell repertoires in COVID-19. Assay used: immunoSEQ multiplex PCR; TCRdb lists only in-frame clones, some missing. The table includes approximately 200,000 clones, approximately 80% detected once. The sequenced material came from PBMCs or T cells enriched from blood (not recorded which). The receptors here all came from a man aged 55-75 years who had recovered from COVID-19.

The chain joins TRBV29-1 to TRBJ1-1, with D tentatively TRBD1 (5 bases). Trimming removed 4 bases at V and 11 bases at J, with 14 bases between. Germline CDR1 is SQVTM and CDR2 is ANQGSEA. The length of the CDR3 is 11 residues. CDR3 sequence (DNA): TGCAGCGTTGCAAGGGGAGGGGAGGCTTTCTTT. Its translation is CSVARGGEAFF.

In DNA, the CDR3 is TGTGCCAGCTCCGACAGGGCTTCTGGAAACACCATATATTTT. Amino acids: CASSDRASGNTIYF. The genes are TRBV11-3 and TRBJ1-3; 7 positions match TRBD1. The CDR3 totals 14 residues. Germline assignment: CDR1 SGHNT and CDR2 YENEEA. After removal of 8 bases from V and 1 base from J, the junction contained 5 bases not matched to a gene.

The V call is TRBV4-3, the J call TRBJ1-1; possible D gene TRBD1, 5 bases. Germline lookup yields CDR1 LGHNA and CDR2 YSLEER. V lost 1 base and J 6 bases, leaving 24 bases between the germline ends. The CDR3 covers 18 residues. The CDR3 coding sequence is TGCGCCAGCAGCCAAGTCCCGGGTAAAGTGGGGGGGAGGGCTGAAGCTTTCTTT. Translated, it gives CASSQVPGKVGGRAEAFF.

This clone was recorded only once. This chain links TRBV20-1 with TRBJ1-2, with D tentatively TRBD1 (5 bases). The CDR3 extends over 11 amino acids. The V end lost 7 bases, the J end lost 4 bases, and 10 bases lay between the germline ends. The V gene's germline CDR1 is DFQATT and CDR2 SNEGSKA (reference sequence). The CDR3 coding sequence is TGCAGTGTAAAGGGGATCTATGGCTACACCTTC. This translates into CSVKGIYGYTF.

The DNA of the CDR3 is TGTGCCAGCTCACCACGGGACAGGGTGTTTGGCGAGCAGTACTTC. Encoded protein: CASSPRDRVFGEQYF. The chain carries TRBV18 and TRBJ2-7; the match to TRBD1 covers 9 bases. This CDR3 has 15 residues. Germline CDR1 is KGHSH and CDR2 is LQKENI. V shed 1 base and J 6 bases; nucleotides not matched to a gene: 7.

The chain joins TRBV12-5 to TRBJ1-1; D gene uncertain. V was pared by 6 bases and J by 6 bases, with 17 bases between. The CDR3 spans 14 residues. Germline V lookup: CDR1 LGHNT, CDR2 FRNRAP. Here the CDR3 reads CASGRDRDRAEAFF. The CDR3 nucleotides are TGTGCTAGTGGGCGGGATAGGGATCGGGCTGAAGCTTTCTTT. The variable domain in full, with the rest retrieved from reference TRBV12-5 and TRBJ1-1, is DARVTQTPRHKVTEMGQEVTMRCQPILGHNTVFWYRQTMMQGLELLAYFRNRAPLDDSGMPKDRFSAEMPDATLATLKIQPSEPRDSAVYFCASGRDRDRAEAFFGQGTRLTVV.

The CDR3 loop reads CASSQGPVLPSGGPWTDTQYF. In DNA form, the CDR3 reads TGCGCCAGCAGCCAAGGTCCCGTCCTCCCTAGCGGGGGCCCATGGACAGATACGCAGTATTTT. The V and J genes are TRBV4-3 and TRBJ2-3; 10 nucleotides line up with TRBD2. With 1 base clipped from V and 3 bases from J, the junction kept 19 bases outside the gene matches. CDR1 LGHNA and CDR2 YSLEER come from the germline V gene. The CDR3 runs to 21 residues.

This chain uses TRBV2 with TRBJ1-4; 10 nucleotides line up with TRBD1. Germline assignment: CDR1 SNHLY and CDR2 FYNNEI. The CDR3 contains 14 residues. The V segment lost 7 bases and the J segment 8 bases; nucleotides outside the gene matches: 7. The CDR3 loop reads CASNFDRGREKLFF. Written as DNA, the CDR3 is TGTGCCAGCAACTTCGACAGGGGGCGCGAAAAACTGTTTTTT.

The V gene is TRBV5-1, the J gene TRBJ1-2; D ambiguous. Looked up from germline, CDR1 is SGHRS and CDR2 is YFSETQ. The CDR3 is 14 amino acids. V was pared by 5 bases and J by 2 bases, with 13 bases between. The DNA of the CDR3 is TGCGCCAGCAGGATTTCAGACTTAAACTATGGCTACACCTTC. Encoded protein: CASRISDLNYGYTF.

The rearrangement links TRBV19 to TRBJ1-2; 7 bases line up with TRBD1. The length of the CDR3 is 15 residues. The germline V gene has CDR1 LNHDA and CDR2 SQIVND (reference sequence). J gave up 1 base and V 4 bases, and 6 bases lay outside the gene matches. CDR3 in DNA: TGTGCCAGTAGTAGGGACAGCGACGTTAACTATGGCTACACCTTC. Encoded protein: CASSRDSDVNYGYTF.

The rearrangement joins TRBV2 to TRBJ1-4; a possible D gene is TRBD1 (6 bases). The CDR3 sequence is 15 residues long. V was cut by 5 bases and J by 3 bases, with 13 bases left in between. Germline loops: CDR1 SNHLY, CDR2 FYNNEI. CDR3 residues: CASSPLTGSNEKLFF. CDR3 nucleotides: TGTGCCAGCAGTCCTCTGACAGGTTCTAATGAAAAACTGTTTTTT.

This clone came up once. The chain uses TRBV5-1 and TRBJ1-6; possibly TRBD1 for D (6 bases). The V and J ends lost 6 bases and 6 bases respectively, with 13 bases between them. This CDR3 is built from 14 residues. CDR1 is SGHRS and CDR2 is YFSETQ in the germline V gene. The chain's CDR3 is CASTTGTPNSPLHF. The DNA for the CDR3 is TGCGCCAGCACCACCGGGACACCTAATTCACCCCTCCACTTT.

The chain joins TRBV9 to TRBJ2-1; D possibly corresponds to TRBD1 (5 bases). V was clipped by 7 bases and J by 6 bases, with 20 bases between them. Looked up from germline, CDR1 is SGDLS and CDR2 is YYNGEE. CDR3 length: 15 amino acids. This CDR3 is CASSQNGQGGNEQFF. The CDR3 region has the DNA TGTGCCAGCTCCCAGAATGGGCAGGGCGGCAATGAGCAGTTCTTC.

As regards this clone: The junction and the germline gene differ at one end; a read error may be behind it. This rearrangement joins TRBV7-7 to TRBJ1-2, with 9 bases identical to TRBD1. CDR3 length equals 16 residues. The germline CDR1 and CDR2 sequences are SSHAT and FNYEAQ (reference sequence). The CDR3 nucleotides read TGTGCTAGCAGCCCCGTCTTAGAACAGGGGGCCTATGGCTACACCTTC. Residues: CASSPVLEQGAYGYTF.

The chain couples TRBV2 to TRBJ1-2; 7 nucleotides match TRBD1. V shed 6 bases, J shed 1 base, and the junction held 8 bases outside the gene matches. Germline-derived CDR1 and CDR2 are SNHLY and FYNNEI. The length of the CDR3 is 15 residues. The CDR3 DNA reads TGTGCCAGCAGGACAGGGCTTGGAAGTAACTATGGCTACACCTTC. It is translated as CASRTGLGSNYGYTF. Combining the CDR3 with reference TRBV2 and TRBJ1-2 gives the whole variable domain EPEVTQTPSHQVTQMGQEVILRCVPISNHLYFYWYRQILGQKVEFLVSFYNNEISEKSEIFDDQFSVERPDGSNFTLKIRSTKLEDSAMYFCASRTGLGSNYGYTFGSGTRLTVV.

The V gene is TRBV4-3, the J gene TRBJ1-4; D is unresolved. Per the germline V gene, CDR1 is LGHNA and CDR2 is YSLEER. V was cut by 0 bases and J by 6 bases, with 8 bases left in between. The CDR3 covers 14 residues. CDR3 region: CASSQERRDEKLFF. The CDR3 nucleotides read TGCGCCAGCAGCCAAGAAAGGAGGGATGAAAAACTGTTTTTT.

The chain couples TRBV7-8 to TRBJ2-1; 7 nucleotides agree with TRBD2. V was clipped by 2 bases and J by 9 bases; unmatched bases: 13. The CDR3 length is 16 residues. The germline CDR1 and CDR2 sequences are SGHVS and FQNEAQ. In DNA form, the CDR3 reads TGTGCCAGCAGCTTATCCCCCGCTGGCGGGGGATTTGAGCAGTTCTTC. Encoded protein: CASSLSPAGGGFEQFF.

The rearrangement uses TRBV19 and TRBJ2-2; no clear D. Germline CDR1 LNHDA, CDR2 SQIVND (reference sequence). Trimming cost V 4 bases and J 5 bases, with 11 bases left between them. The CDR3 is made up of 14 amino acids. CDR3 coding DNA: TGTGCCAGTAGTACCCGAATAGCAACCGGGGAGCTGTTTTTT. Translated: CASSTRIATGELFF.

The CDR3 loop is CASSQAGQGGYGYTF. For the CDR3, the DNA is TGCGCCAGCAGCCAAGCGGGACAGGGCGGCTATGGCTACACCTTC. The chain joins TRBV4-3 to TRBJ1-2, with 9 bases identical to TRBD1. CDR3 length equals 15 residues. The germline CDR1 and CDR2 sequences are LGHNA and YSLEER. With V trimmed by 1 base and J by 4 bases, 4 bases remained unmatched.

This chain links TRBV18 with TRBJ1-2, with D possibly TRBD1 on 6 matching bases. This CDR3 has 14 amino acids. Germline assignment: CDR1 KGHSH and CDR2 LQKENI. Trimming pared 6 bases from V and 3 bases from J, leaving 14 bases between. CDR3 sequence (DNA): TGTGCCAGCTCCCCGGGGGGGCCCTACTATGGCTACACCTTC. This gives the protein CASSPGGPYYGYTF. The complete variable domain, with remaining parts taken from reference TRBV18 and TRBJ1-2, reads NAGVMQNPRHLVRRRGQEARLRCSPMKGHSHVYWYRQLPEEGLKFMVYLQKENIIDESGMPKERFSAEFPKEGPSILRIQQVVRGDSAAYFCASSPGGPYYGYTFGSGTRLTVV.

V gene TRBV11-2 combines with J gene TRBJ1-3, with D possibly TRBD1 on 5 matching bases. The germline gives CDR1 SGHAT, CDR2 FQNNGV. V dropped 2 bases and J dropped 2 bases, with 16 bases sitting between them. The CDR3 consists of 17 residues. The CDR3: CASSLSYSGLAGNTIYF. The CDR3 DNA reads as TGTGCCAGCAGCTTATCGTACTCAGGGCTGGCTGGAAACACCATATATTTT.

The J gene is TRBJ1-3, the V gene TRBV30; no firm D call. V was shortened by 8 bases and J by 0 bases, with 11 bases between the two germline ends. This CDR3 comprises 13 residues. Per germline, CDR1 GTSNPN and CDR2 SVGIG (reference sequence). CDR3 protein: CAGRRDSGNTIYF. The CDR3 DNA reads as TGTGCCGGACGACGGGACTCTGGAAACACCATATATTTT.

J is TRBJ1-1 and V is TRBV9; unclear D gene. The CDR3 sequence is 14 residues long. V was trimmed by 0 bases and J by 4 bases, leaving 10 bases between them. Per germline, CDR1 SGDLS and CDR2 YYNGEE. DNA of the CDR3: TGTGCCAGCAGCGTAGCAGGCCTGGTCACTGAAGCTTTCTTT. Translation: CASSVAGLVTEAFF.